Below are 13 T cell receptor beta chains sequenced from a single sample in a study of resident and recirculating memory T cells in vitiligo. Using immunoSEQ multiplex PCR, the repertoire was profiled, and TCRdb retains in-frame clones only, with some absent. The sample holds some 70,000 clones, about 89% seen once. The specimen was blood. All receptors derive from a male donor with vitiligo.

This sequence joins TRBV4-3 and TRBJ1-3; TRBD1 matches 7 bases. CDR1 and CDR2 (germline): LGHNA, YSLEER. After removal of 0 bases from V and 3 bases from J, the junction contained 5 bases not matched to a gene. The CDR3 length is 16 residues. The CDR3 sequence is CASSQDSGGIGNTIYF. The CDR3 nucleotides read TGCGCCAGCAGCCAAGATTCAGGGGGTATTGGAAACACCATATATTTT.

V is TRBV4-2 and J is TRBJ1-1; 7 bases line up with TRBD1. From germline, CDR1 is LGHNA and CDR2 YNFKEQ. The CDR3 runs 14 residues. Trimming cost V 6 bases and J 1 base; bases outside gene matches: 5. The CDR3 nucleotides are TGTGCCAGCAGGTTGGGACAGACGAACACTGAAGCTTTCTTT. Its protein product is CASRLGQTNTEAFF.

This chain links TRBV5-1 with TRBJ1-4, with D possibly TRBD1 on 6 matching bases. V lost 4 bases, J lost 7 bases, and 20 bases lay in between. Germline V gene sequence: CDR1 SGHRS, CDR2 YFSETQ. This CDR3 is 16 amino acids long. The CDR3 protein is CASSRTTGGGVEKLFF. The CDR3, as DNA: TGCGCCAGCAGCCGGACCACTGGGGGGGGCGTTGAAAAACTGTTTTTT. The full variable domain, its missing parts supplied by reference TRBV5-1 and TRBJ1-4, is KAGVTQTPRYLIKTRGQQVTLSCSPISGHRSVSWYQQTPGQGLQFLFEYFSETQRNKGNFPGRFSGRQFSNSRSEMNVSTLELGDSALYLCASSRTTGGGVEKLFFGSGTQLSVL.

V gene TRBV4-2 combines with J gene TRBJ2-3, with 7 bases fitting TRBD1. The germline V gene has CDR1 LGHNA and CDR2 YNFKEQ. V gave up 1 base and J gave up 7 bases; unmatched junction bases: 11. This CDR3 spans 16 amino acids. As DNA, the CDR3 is TGTGCCAGCAGCCAAGTCGCACAGGGGTCGAGAAATACGCAGTATTTT. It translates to CASSQVAQGSRNTQYF.

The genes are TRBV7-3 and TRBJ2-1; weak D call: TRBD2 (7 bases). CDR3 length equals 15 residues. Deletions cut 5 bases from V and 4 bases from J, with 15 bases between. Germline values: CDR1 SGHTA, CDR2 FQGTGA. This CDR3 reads CASSAGAGAYNEQFF. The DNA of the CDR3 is TGTGCCAGCAGCGCCGGGGCGGGGGCTTACAATGAGCAGTTCTTC.

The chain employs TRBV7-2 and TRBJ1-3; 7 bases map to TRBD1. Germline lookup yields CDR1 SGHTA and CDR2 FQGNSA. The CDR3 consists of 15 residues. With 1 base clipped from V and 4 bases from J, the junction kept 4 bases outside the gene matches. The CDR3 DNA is TGTGCCAGCAGCTTAGGGACAGGAGCCGGAAACACCATATATTTT. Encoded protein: CASSLGTGAGNTIYF.

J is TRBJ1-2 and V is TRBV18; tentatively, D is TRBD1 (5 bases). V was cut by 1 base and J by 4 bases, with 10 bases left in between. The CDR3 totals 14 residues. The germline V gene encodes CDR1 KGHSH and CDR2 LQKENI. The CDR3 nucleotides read TGTGCCAGCTCACCACTTCAGGGTACCTATGGCTACACCTTC. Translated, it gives CASSPLQGTYGYTF.

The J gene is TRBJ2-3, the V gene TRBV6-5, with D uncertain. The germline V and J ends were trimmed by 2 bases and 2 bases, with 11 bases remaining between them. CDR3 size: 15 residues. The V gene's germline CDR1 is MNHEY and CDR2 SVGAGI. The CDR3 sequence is CASSYSADTTDTQYF. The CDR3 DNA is TGTGCCAGCAGTTACAGTGCGGATACCACAGATACGCAGTATTTT.

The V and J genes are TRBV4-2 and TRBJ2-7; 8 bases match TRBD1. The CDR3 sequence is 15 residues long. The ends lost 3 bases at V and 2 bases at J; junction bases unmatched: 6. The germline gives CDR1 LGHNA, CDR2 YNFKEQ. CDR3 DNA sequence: TGTGCCAGCAGCCAGGACAGGGTAGGTACCTACGAGCAGTACTTC. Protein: CASSQDRVGTYEQYF.

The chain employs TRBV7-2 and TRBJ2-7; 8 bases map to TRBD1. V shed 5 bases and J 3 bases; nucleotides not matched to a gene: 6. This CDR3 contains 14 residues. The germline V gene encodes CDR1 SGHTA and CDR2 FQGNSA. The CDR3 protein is CASSPDRVNYEQYF. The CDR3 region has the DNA TGTGCCAGCAGCCCGGACAGGGTGAACTACGAGCAGTACTTC.

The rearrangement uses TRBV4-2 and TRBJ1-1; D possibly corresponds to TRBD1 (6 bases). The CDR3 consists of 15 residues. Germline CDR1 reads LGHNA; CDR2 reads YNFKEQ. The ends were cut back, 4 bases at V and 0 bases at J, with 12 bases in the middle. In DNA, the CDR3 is TGTGCCAGCAGCCTAGGGGGACCTATGAACACTGAAGCTTTCTTT. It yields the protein CASSLGGPMNTEAFF.

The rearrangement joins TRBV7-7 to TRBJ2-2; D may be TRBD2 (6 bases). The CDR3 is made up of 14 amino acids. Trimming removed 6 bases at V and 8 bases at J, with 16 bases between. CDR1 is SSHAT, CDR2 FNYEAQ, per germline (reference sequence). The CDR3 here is CASSSMRDHGELFF. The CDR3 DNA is TGTGCCAGCAGTTCAATGCGGGATCATGGGGAGCTGTTTTTT.

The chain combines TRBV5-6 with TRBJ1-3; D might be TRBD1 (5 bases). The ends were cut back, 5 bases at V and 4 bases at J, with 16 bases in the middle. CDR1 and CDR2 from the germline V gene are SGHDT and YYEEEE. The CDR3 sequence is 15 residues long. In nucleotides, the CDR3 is TGTGCCAGCAGGGAAGGGGTAAATTCCGGAAACACCATATATTTT. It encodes CASREGVNSGNTIYF.